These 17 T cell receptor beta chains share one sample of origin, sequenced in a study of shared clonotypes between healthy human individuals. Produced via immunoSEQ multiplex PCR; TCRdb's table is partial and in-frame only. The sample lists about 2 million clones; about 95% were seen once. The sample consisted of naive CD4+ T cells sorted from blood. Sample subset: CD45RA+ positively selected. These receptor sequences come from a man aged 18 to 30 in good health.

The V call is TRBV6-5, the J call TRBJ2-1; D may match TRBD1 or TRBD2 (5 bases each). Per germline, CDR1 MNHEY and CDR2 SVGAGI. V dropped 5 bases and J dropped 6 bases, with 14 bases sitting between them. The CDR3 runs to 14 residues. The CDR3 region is CASSPIGTSNEQFF. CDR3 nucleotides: TGTGCCAGCAGTCCAATAGGGACCAGCAATGAGCAGTTCTTC.

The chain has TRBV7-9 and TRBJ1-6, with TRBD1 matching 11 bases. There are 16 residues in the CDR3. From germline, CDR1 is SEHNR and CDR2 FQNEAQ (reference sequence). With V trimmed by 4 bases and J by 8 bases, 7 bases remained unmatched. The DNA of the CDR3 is TGTGCCAGCAGCTCAATTCCGGGACAGGGGGATTCACCCCTCCACTTT. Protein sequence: CASSSIPGQGDSPLHF.

CDR3 loop: CAWRQKDRVIFSYEQYF. The CDR3 region has the DNA TGTGCCTGGAGGCAGAAGGACAGGGTAATTTTCTCCTACGAGCAGTACTTC. This chain joins TRBV30 and TRBJ2-7; 8 nucleotides agree with TRBD1. The CDR3 contains 17 residues. The germline CDR1 and CDR2 sequences are GTSNPN and SVGIG (reference sequence). The J segment lost 0 bases and the V segment lost 3 bases, leaving 13 bases of the junction unmatched.

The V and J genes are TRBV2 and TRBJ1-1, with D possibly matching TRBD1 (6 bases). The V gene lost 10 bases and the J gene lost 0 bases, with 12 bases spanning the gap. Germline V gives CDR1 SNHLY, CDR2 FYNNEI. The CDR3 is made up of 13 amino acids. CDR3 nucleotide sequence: TGTGCCACCATACAGGGCCTGAACACTGAAGCTTTCTTT. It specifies CATIQGLNTEAFF.

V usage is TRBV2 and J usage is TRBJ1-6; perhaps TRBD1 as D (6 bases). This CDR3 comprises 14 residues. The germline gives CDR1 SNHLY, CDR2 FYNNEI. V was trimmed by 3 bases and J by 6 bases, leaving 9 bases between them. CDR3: CASSDWTVNSPLHF. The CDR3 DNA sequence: TGTGCCAGCAGTGATTGGACAGTTAATTCACCCCTCCACTTT.

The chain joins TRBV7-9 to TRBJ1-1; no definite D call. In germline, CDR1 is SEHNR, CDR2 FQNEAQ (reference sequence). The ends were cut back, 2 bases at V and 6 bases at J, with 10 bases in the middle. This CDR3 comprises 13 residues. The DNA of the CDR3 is TGTGCCAGCAGCTTAATGGCCGTCTCTGAAGCTTTCTTT. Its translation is CASSLMAVSEAFF.

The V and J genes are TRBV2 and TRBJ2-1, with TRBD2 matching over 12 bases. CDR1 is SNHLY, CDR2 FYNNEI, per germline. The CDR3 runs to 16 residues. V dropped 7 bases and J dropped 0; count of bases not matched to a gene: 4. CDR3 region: CASKLAGGFSYNEQFF. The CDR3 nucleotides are TGTGCCAGCAAACTAGCGGGGGGATTCTCCTACAATGAGCAGTTCTTC.

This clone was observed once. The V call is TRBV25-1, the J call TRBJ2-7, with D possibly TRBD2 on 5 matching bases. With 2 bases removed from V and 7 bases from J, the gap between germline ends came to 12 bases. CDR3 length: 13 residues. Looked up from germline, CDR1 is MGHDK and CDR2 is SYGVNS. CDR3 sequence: CASSEGLQWEQYF. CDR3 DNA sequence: TGTGCCAGCAGTGAAGGACTCCAGTGGGAGCAGTACTTC.

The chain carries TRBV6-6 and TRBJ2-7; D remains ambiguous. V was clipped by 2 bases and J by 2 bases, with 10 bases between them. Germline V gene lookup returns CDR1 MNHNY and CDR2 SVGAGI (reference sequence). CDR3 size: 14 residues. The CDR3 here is CASSYLQGTYEQYF. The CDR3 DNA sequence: TGTGCCAGCAGTTACCTCCAAGGGACCTACGAGCAGTACTTC.

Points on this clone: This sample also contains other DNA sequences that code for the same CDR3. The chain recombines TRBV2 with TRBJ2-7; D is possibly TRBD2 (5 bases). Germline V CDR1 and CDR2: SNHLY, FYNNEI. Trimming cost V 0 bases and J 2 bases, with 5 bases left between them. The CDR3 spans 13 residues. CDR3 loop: CASSEAGTYEQYF. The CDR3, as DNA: TGTGCCAGCAGTGAAGCCGGGACCTACGAGCAGTACTTC.

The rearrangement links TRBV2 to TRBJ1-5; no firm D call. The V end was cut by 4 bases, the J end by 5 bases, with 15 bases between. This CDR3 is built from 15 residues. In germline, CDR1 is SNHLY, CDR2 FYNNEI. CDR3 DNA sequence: TGTGCCAGCAGTGTAGGGCAGACACGGGATCAGCCCCAGCATTTT. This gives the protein CASSVGQTRDQPQHF.

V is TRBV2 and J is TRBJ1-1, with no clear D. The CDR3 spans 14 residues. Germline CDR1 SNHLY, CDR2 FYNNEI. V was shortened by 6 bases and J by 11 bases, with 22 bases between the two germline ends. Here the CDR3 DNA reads TGTGCCAGCAGGGAGGAAAGCCTGTCTCGAGGGGCTTTCTTT. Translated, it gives CASREESLSRGAFF.

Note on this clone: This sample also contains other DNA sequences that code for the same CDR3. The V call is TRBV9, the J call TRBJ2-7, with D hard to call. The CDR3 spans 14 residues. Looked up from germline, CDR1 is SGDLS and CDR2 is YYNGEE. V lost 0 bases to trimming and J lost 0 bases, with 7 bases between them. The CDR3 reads CASSVGGISYEQYF. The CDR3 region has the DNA TGTGCCAGCAGCGTAGGCGGCATCTCCTACGAGCAGTACTTC.

The CDR3, as DNA: TGTGCCAGCAGCGTTCGGAACGGGTTGGGCGAGACCCAGTACTTC. It encodes CASSVRNGLGETQYF. The J gene is TRBJ2-5, the V gene TRBV9; D gene uncertain. The germline CDR1 and CDR2 sequences are SGDLS and YYNGEE. Trimming left V 2 bases short and J 5 bases short, with 16 bases between. This CDR3 has 15 amino acids.

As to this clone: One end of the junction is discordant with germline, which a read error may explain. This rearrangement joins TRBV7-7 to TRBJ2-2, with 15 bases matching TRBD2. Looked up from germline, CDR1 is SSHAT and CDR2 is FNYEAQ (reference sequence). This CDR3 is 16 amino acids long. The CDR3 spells CASSLGLAGGTGELFF. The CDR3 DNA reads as TGTGCTAGCAGCTTGGGACTAGCGGGAGGAACCGGGGAGCTGTTTTTT.

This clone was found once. The CDR3 is CASSAGSTGYTEAFF. CDR3 nucleotides: TGCGCCAGCAGTGCGGGATCGACAGGATACACTGAAGCTTTCTTT. The rearrangement uses TRBV10-1 and TRBJ1-1; D is perhaps TRBD1 (6 bases). The CDR3 is 15 residues long. The germline V gene encodes CDR1 WNHNN and CDR2 SYGVQD (reference sequence). V gave up 4 bases and J gave up 3 bases, with 15 bases separating them.

CDR3 nucleotide sequence: TGTGCCAGCAGTCCTAGCGGGGGGGGCCACGAGCAGTACTTC. This sequence encodes CASSPSGGGHEQYF. V is TRBV27 and J is TRBJ2-7; 12 bases agree with TRBD2. The germline V gene has CDR1 MNHEY and CDR2 SMNVEV (reference sequence). The junction had 4 bases not matched to a gene; V was cut back by 5 bases and J by 5 bases. The CDR3 runs to 14 residues.